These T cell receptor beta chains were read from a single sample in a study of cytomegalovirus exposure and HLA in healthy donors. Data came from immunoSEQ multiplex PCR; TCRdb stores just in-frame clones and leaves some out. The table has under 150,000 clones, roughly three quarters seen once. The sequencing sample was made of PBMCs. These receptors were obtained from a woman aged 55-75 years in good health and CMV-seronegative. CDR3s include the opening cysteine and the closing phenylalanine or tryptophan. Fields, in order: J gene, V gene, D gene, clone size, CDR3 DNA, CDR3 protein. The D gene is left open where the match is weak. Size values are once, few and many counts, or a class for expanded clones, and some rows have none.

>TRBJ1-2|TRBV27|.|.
TGTGCCAGCAGCGTTACAGGGCGACCCGGCTACACCTTC
CASSVTGRPGYTF
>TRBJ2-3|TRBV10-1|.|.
TGCGCCAGCAGTGAGTTAGTAGCAGATACGCAGTATTTT
CASSELVADTQYF
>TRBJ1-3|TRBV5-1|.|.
TGCGCCAGCAGCTTGCAACCAAACTCCGCCGGAAACACCATATATTTT
CASSLQPNSAGNTIYF
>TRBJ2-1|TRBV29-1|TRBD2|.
TGCAGCGTTGAAGATGGGAGGGCGGTGCGGTTCTTC
CSVEDGRAVRFF
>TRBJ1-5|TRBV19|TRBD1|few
TGTGCCAGTAGCCGGGGGCAGGGGGCTCCCCAGCCCCAGCATTTT
CASSRGQGAPQPQHF
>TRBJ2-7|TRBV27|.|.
TGTGCCAGCAGTTACACCTGGCCTGGCGAGCAGTACTTC
CASSYTWPGEQYF
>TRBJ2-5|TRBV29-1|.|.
TGCAGCGTTGAAATTCAGGGGATAGGGACCCAGTACTTC
CSVEIQGIGTQYF
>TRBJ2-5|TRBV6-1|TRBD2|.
TGTGCCACCAGGACTAGCGGGAGAGGGGAGACCCAGTACTTC
CATRTSGRGETQYF
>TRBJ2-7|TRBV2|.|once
TGTGCCAGCAGGGAGGGACGAAGCTCCTACGAGCAGTACTTC
CASREGRSSYEQYF
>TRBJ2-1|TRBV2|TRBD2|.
TGTGCCAGCAGTGAAGAAGCGGGGGGGCGATATGAGCAGTTCTTC
CASSEEAGGRYEQFF
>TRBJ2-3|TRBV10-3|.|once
TGTGCCATCAGGCGGGACGGGGGAAGCACAGATACGCAGTATTTT
CAIRRDGGSTDTQYF
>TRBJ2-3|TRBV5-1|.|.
TGCGCCAGCAGCCGGGACATCACAGATACGCAGTATTTT
CASSRDITDTQYF
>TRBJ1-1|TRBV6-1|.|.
TGTGCCAGCAGCCACACTAGTCCCGGGGACACTGAAGCTTTCTTT
CASSHTSPGDTEAFF
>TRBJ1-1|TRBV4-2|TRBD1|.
TGTGCCAGCAGCCAAGGGGGGACAGAGCCGAACACTGAAGCTTTCTTT
CASSQGGTEPNTEAFF
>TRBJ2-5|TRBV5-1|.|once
TGCGCCAGCAGCTTGGGGGGGCTGGTGGGAGCTCAAGAGACCCAGTACTTC
CASSLGGLVGAQETQYF
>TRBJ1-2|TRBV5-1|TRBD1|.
TGCGCCAGCAGCTTGACAGGGGGCGGTAACTATGGCTACACCTTC
CASSLTGGGNYGYTF
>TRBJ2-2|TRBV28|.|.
TGTGCCAGCAGTTGGGCTAGCTCGAACACCGGGGAGCTGTTTTTT
CASSWASSNTGELFF
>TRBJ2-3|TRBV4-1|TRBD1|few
TGCGCCAGCAGCCAAGCCCCAGACAGGGACACGCAGTATTTT
CASSQAPDRDTQYF
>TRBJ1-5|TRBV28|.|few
TGTGCCAGCAAGGAACAGGGCTCGTTGGATCCCCAGCATTTT
CASKEQGSLDPQHF
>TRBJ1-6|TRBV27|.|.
TGTGCCAGCAGTTTGACACCTTATAATTCACCCCTCCACTTT
CASSLTPYNSPLHF
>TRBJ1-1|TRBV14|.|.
TGTGCCAGCAGCCGATTTCAGGGTAGTGAAGCTTTCTTT
CASSRFQGSEAFF
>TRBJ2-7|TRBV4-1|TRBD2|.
TGCGCCAGCAGCCGCGCCGGGACTAGCGTGCACGAGCAGTACTTC
CASSRAGTSVHEQYF
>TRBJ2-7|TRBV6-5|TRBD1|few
TGTGCCAGCAGTTACGACACCCAGGGGGCAGACGAGCAGTACTTC
CASSYDTQGADEQYF
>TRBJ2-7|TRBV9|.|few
TGTGCCAGCACCCCAACGGCCGGGGGCGAGCAGTACTTC
CASTPTAGGEQYF
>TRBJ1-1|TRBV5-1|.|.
TGCGCCAGCAGCTTGGTACAGGGGAACACTGAAGCTTTCTTT
CASSLVQGNTEAFF
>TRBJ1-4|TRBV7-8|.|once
TGTGCCAGCAGCTTAACAGCTGGGGAAAAACTGTTTTTT
CASSLTAGEKLFF
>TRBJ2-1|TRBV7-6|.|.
TGTGCCAGCAGCCGAAGGAGGGGCAATGAGCAGTTCTTC
CASSRRRGNEQFF
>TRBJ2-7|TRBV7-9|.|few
TGTGCCAGCAGCTCTACCGCGGCTAGCCTATCGCTCTACGAGCAGTACTTC
CASSSTAASLSLYEQYF
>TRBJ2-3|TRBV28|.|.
TGTGCCAGCAGTTTAGATCTCAATGGGAGAGATACGCAGTATTTT
CASSLDLNGRDTQYF
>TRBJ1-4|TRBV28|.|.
TGTGCCAGCAGTCTCGTCGCTAATGAAAAACTGTTTTTT
CASSLVANEKLFF
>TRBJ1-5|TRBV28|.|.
TGTGCCAGCAGTTTATGGTCCAGGGCGCTTCAGCCCCAGCATTTT
CASSLWSRALQPQHF
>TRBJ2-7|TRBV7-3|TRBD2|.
TGTGCCAGCAGCCCTGGGGGGGGAGCAATCTACGAGCAGTACTTC
CASSPGGGAIYEQYF
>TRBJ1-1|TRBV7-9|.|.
TGTGCCAGCAGCTTAGTTGGGACAATGGCTTTCTTT
CASSLVGTMAFF
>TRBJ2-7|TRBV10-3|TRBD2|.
TGTGCCATCAGTGATACGGCTAGCGGGAGAGCAGGCGAGCAGTACTTC
CAISDTASGRAGEQYF
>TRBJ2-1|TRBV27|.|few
TGTGCCAGCAGTTTGGCGACAGCCCGCTCCTACAATGAGCAGTTCTTC
CASSLATARSYNEQFF
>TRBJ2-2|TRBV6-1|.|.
TGTGCCAGCAGTGCAACGGCAGGGATTACCGGGGAGCTGTTTTTT
CASSATAGITGELFF
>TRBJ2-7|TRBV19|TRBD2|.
TGTGCCAGTAGTATGGAGTGGCTAGCGGTCTCCTACGAGCAGTACTTC
CASSMEWLAVSYEQYF
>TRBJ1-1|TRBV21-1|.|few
TGTGCCAGCAGCAAAGCGAGGTCTGAGGGATGGAGCACTGAAGCTTTCTTT
CASSKARSEGWSTEAFF
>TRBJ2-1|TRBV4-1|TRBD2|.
TGCGCCAGCAGCTCTAGCGGGGGGCCCTACAATGAGCAGTTCTTC
CASSSSGGPYNEQFF
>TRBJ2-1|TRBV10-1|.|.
TGCGCCAGCAGTGAGTTTGGACAGCAAGCGTTCTTC
CASSEFGQQAFF
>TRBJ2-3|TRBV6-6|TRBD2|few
TGTGCCAGCAGTTGGACTAGCGGCACAGATACGCAGTATTTT
CASSWTSGTDTQYF
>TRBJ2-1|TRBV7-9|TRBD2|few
TGTGCCAGCAGCCCCCGGCGGGGACTAGCGAGAGATGAGCAGTTCTTC
CASSPRRGLARDEQFF
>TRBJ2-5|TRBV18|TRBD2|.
TGTGCCAGCTCACCAGTCGGGGGGTCTCAAGAGACCCAGTACTTC
CASSPVGGSQETQYF
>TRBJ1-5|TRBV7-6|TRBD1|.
TGTGCCAGCAGCCCCGGGACAGGGGATAATCAGCCCCAGCATTTT
CASSPGTGDNQPQHF
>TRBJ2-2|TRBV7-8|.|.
TGTGCCAGCAGCTTATCTATCTTCACCGGGGAGCTGTTTTTT
CASSLSIFTGELFF
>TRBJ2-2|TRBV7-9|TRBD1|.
TGTGCCAGCAGATCAGGCCCCCAGGGGGCTGGCACCGGGGAGCTGTTTTTT
CASRSGPQGAGTGELFF
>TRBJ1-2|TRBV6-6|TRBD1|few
TGTGCCAGCAGTTACTCTGGGACAGGGGGCTATGGCTACACCTTC
CASSYSGTGGYGYTF
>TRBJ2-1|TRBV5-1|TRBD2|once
TGCGCCAGCAGCTTGGTTCCTAGTCCGGCGGGGGGAACCGGTTGGGACAATGAGCAGTTCTTC
CASSLVPSPAGGTGWDNEQFF
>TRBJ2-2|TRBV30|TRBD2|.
TGTGCCTGGAGTGTACATCTTAGCGGGAGGGCTCGGCCCGGGGAGCTGTTTTTT
CAWSVHLSGRARPGELFF
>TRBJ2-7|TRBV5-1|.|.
TGCGCCAGCAGCCCTACCGAACAGCCGCACCTCTACGAGCAGTACTTC
CASSPTEQPHLYEQYF
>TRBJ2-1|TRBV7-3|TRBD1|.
TGTGCCAGCAGCTTAACCGGGACAGGGGACAACAATGAGCAGTTCTTC
CASSLTGTGDNNEQFF
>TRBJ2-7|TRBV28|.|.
TGTGCCAGCAGTTTTGGAGGTCGGGAGCAGTACTTC
CASSFGGREQYF
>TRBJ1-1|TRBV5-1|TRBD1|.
TGCGCCAGCAGCTTGGTCGGGACAGTGAACACTGAAGCTTTCTTT
CASSLVGTVNTEAFF
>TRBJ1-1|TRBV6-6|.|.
TGTGCCAGCAGTGCTCAGGGGAACACTGAAGCTTTCTTT
CASSAQGNTEAFF
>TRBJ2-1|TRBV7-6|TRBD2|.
TGTGCCAGCAGCCTGACCGGGACTAGCGGGGGGGCCGGAAGATACAATGAGCAGTTCTTC
CASSLTGTSGGAGRYNEQFF
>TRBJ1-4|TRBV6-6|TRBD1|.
TGTGCCAGCAGTACCTTGACCGGGACAGCAAATGAAAAACTGTTTTTT
CASSTLTGTANEKLFF
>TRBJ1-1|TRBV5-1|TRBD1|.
TGCGCCAGCAGCTCCGGACAGGGTCTCACTGAAGCTTTCTTT
CASSSGQGLTEAFF